The source of this T cell receptor (beta chain) is a study of blood T cell repertoires in COVID-19 (dated by TCRdb to 2018 to 2021). Broadly, across the study: Samples covering the acute and convalescent phases of COVID-19 were provided by collaborators in the United States, Italy and Spain. The dataset comprised deeply sampled blood TCRbeta repertoires from subjects exposed to, actively infected with, or recovered from COVID-19. Sample metadata almost always included a de-identified subject ID, COVID-19 status, age in years and sex. A freely available public database, intended as a resource for researchers studying the immune response to SARS-CoV-2, is where the repertoires were released. The prospective study material was composed of cDNA or gDNA derived from T cells, B-cell-depleted T cells, or PBMCs. Samples were obtained from the ongoing ImmuneRACE study (first 160 participants) and from over 1,000 subjects provided by 6 global collaborators. Where available, HLA class I and class II types were taken from metadata supplied by the sample provider and were not determined by assay-based typing. Here is what the overall study found, with its caveats: The quantity of clinical and demographic metadata differed by source and by participant and was supplied without curation.

Whole blood was collected in K2EDTA tubes by collaborating institutions according to the institutions' own protocols. For TCRbeta analysis, collaborator samples were shipped as frozen whole blood, as isolated PBMCs, or as DNA extracted from either sample type. The germline V and J ends show losses of 5 bases and 2 bases respectively, and no gene match explains 0 bases of the junction. From the cysteine up to the phenylalanine, the CDR3 has a length of 14 residues. Only the CDR3 part of the read is kept: 42 bases, read in frame from the first base. CDR1 and CDR2 (WNHNN, SYGVQD) derive from the germline V gene (reference sequence). To note about this clone: What antigen it recognizes has not been identified. One base away there is no much larger clone; base qualities are not given.

TCRbeta CDR3 regions were amplified from genomic DNA by means of the immunoSEQ Assay, a bias-controlled multiplex PCR. The published analysis was carried out like this. Within the assay, amplification of reference gene primers was used to estimate how many nucleated cells each sample contained. To quantify the absolute abundance of each unique TCRbeta CDR3 rearrangement, sequence reads were collapsed and filtered. Productive Simpson clonality was computed per sample as the square root of Simpson's diversity index over productive rearrangements. Drawn from immuneACCESS, this table holds only the in-frame rearrangements with V and J called that TCRdb kept. Clones are partly lost; checked studies trace under half to an unresolved V gene and leave the rest unexplained. Clonal size and the V and J genes are those of that table, whereas D and trimming came from the DNA. The sample data list 300,000 to 450,000 clones, and approximately 81% of these were observed just once. 3% to 4% of the sample comes from the top ten.

Rearrangement joined TRBV10-1 to TRBJ2-1, and TRBD2 aligns with 10 junction nucleotides. Input material: peripheral blood. The receptor comes from a young woman with acute or convalescent COVID-19. This receptor has the CDR3 CASSSGGAYNEQFF. The sequenced DNA: TGCGCCAGCAGTAGCGGGGGGGCCTACAATGAGCAGTTCTTC.